This is a list of T cell receptor beta chains from one sample in a study of blood T cell repertoires in COVID-19. Some clones are missing from TCRdb's copy, which holds only in-frame ones; the method was immunoSEQ multiplex PCR. Among about 330,000 clones, roughly 90% were seen once, and the ten largest hold about 6.8%. The sequenced material came from peripheral blood. The receptors were sampled from a man aged 18 to 30 who had recovered from COVID-19. Each CDR3 is given without its conserved first and last residue. D genes are given only for firm matches. Size values are once, few and many counts, or a class for expanded clones, and some rows have none.

clone_size: NA; v_call: TRBV5-1; d_call: NA; cdr3_aa: ASSPSARGNDEQF
clone_size: once; v_call: TRBV27; d_call: TRBD1; cdr3_aa: ASSGTGAPNTEAF
clone_size: NA; v_call: TRBV3-1/TRBV3-2; d_call: TRBD1; cdr3_aa: ASSQSGQGVGPPQH
clone_size: NA; v_call: TRBV21-1; d_call: NA; cdr3_aa: ASSKGPTGKGEKLF
clone_size: NA; v_call: TRBV2; d_call: TRBD1; cdr3_aa: ASRTGVATNEKLF
clone_size: NA; v_call: TRBV20-1; d_call: NA; cdr3_aa: SAALNNEQF
clone_size: NA; v_call: TRBV7-3; d_call: NA; cdr3_aa: ASSLVARVREKLF
clone_size: NA; v_call: TRBV30; d_call: NA; cdr3_aa: AWSREGNIVSNQPQH
clone_size: NA; v_call: TRBV19; d_call: TRBD1; cdr3_aa: ASSTPGTGDNTEAF
clone_size: NA; v_call: TRBV13; d_call: NA; cdr3_aa: ASSLEGVYPEKAF
clone_size: NA; v_call: TRBV9; d_call: TRBD2; cdr3_aa: ASSPLIAGGYGELF
clone_size: NA; v_call: TRBV19; d_call: NA; cdr3_aa: ASGGQGYEQY
clone_size: NA; v_call: TRBV11-2; d_call: TRBD2; cdr3_aa: ASSSGLAGGSTDTQY
clone_size: NA; v_call: TRBV11-2; d_call: NA; cdr3_aa: ASSFGRANTEAF
clone_size: NA; v_call: TRBV5-1; d_call: NA; cdr3_aa: ASSFREVGYGYT
clone_size: NA; v_call: TRBV4-3; d_call: NA; cdr3_aa: ASNMQGGMNTEAF
clone_size: NA; v_call: TRBV30; d_call: TRBD1; cdr3_aa: AWSPGQVGSPLH
clone_size: NA; v_call: TRBV29-1; d_call: TRBD1; cdr3_aa: SVGPPTGYEQF
clone_size: NA; v_call: TRBV6-6; d_call: NA; cdr3_aa: ASSLGVYGYT
clone_size: NA; v_call: TRBV2; d_call: NA; cdr3_aa: ASSADTINNSPLH
clone_size: NA; v_call: TRBV7-3; d_call: TRBD1; cdr3_aa: ASSLGARGNSGANVLT
clone_size: NA; v_call: TRBV2; d_call: TRBD1; cdr3_aa: ASTSTGGTEAF
clone_size: NA; v_call: TRBV11-2; d_call: TRBD2; cdr3_aa: ASSLAWGGSYEQY
clone_size: NA; v_call: TRBV10-3; d_call: NA; cdr3_aa: AISDPARSYEQY
clone_size: NA; v_call: TRBV4-1; d_call: NA; cdr3_aa: ASSQVQGRFTGELF
clone_size: few; v_call: TRBV19; d_call: NA; cdr3_aa: ASSGPGNYGYT